The 24 T cell receptor beta chains listed next were all sequenced from one sample in a study of T cell clonality in common variable immunodeficiency. TCRdb keeps only in-frame clones here, not all; method: immunoSEQ multiplex PCR. The sample includes 45,000 to 60,000 clones, none of them occurring once. The sequencing sample was made of peripheral blood mononuclear cells. These receptors were collected from a person aged 18 to 75 in good health.

In its sample, this clone was seen many times. The CDR3 extends 3 residues past the end of the read, so its final part is completed from the germline J gene. V and J are TRBV5-1 and TRBJ1-2; D is possibly TRBD1 (5 bases). This CDR3 is built from 14 residues. Per the germline V gene, CDR1 is SGHRS and CDR2 is YFSETQ. Deletions cut 0 bases from V and 7 bases from J, with 13 bases between. This CDR3 reads CASSLGSGASGYTF. The DNA read from the CDR3 is TGCGCCAGCAGCTTGGGATCTGGGGCTAGTGGC.

At least ten counts were recorded for this clone. The CDR3 end lies 3 residues beyond the end of the read and is filled in from the germline J gene. The chain is built from TRBV7-2 and TRBJ2-1; weak D call: TRBD2 (7 bases). V shed 6 bases and J shed 4 bases, with 16 bases lying between them. The germline V gene encodes CDR1 SGHTA and CDR2 FQGNSA. This CDR3 has 15 amino acids. The DNA read from the CDR3 is TGTGCCAGCAGACTAGGGGGGGGTGGGTACAATGAG. Translation gives CASRLGGGGYNE. The full CDR3 protein reads CASRLGGGGYNEQFF.

For this clone: The read halts 3 residues ahead of the CDR3 end, with the missing end drawn from the germline J gene. The rearrangement joins TRBV20-1 to TRBJ2-5; TRBD2 matches 9 bases. This CDR3 is built from 15 residues. J lost 2 bases, V lost 0 bases, and 4 bases had no gene match. Germline V gene lookup returns CDR1 DFQATT and CDR2 SNEGSKA (reference sequence). The CDR3 bases that were read are TGCAGTGCTAGAGATGGCGGGGGGGATCAAGAGACC. It encodes CSARDGGGDQET. The entire CDR3 protein reads CSARDGGGDQETQYF.

This clone was seen at least ten times. Read coverage stops 3 residues before the CDR3 terminus; the germline J gene supplies the remainder. The chain joins TRBV20-1 to TRBJ2-5; 7 nucleotides align to TRBD2. The V segment lost 0 bases and the J segment 5 bases; nucleotides outside the gene matches: 12. Per the germline V gene, CDR1 is DFQATT and CDR2 is SNEGSKA (reference sequence). The CDR3 spans 16 residues. CDR3 region: CSARDGLADNFETQYF. The covered CDR3 bases are TGCAGTGCTAGAGATGGGCTAGCGGACAATTTTGAGACC.

Of note for this clone: Coverage ceases 3 residues before the CDR3 finishes, and the germline J gene fills in the end. The gene calls are TRBV30 and TRBJ1-2, with TRBD1 identical over 8 bases. CDR3 length: 14 amino acids. Per germline, CDR1 GTSNPN and CDR2 SVGIG (reference sequence). CDR3 residues: CAWSTGTGDDDYTF. CDR3 DNA, as far as it was read: TGTGCCTGGAGTACCGGGACAGGCGACGATGAC.

Of note for this clone: The CDR3 is cut off 3 residues early in the read; its end comes from the germline J gene. The rearrangement joins TRBV7-8 to TRBJ2-3, with 12 bases identical to TRBD2. The germline CDR1 and CDR2 sequences are SGHVS and FQNEAQ. V lost 5 bases, J lost 4 bases, and 7 bases stayed unmatched. There are 16 residues in the CDR3. The CDR3 DNA, read in part, is TGTGCCAGCAGCCTCACACTAGCGGGGGGTTCAGATACG. Residues: CASSLTLAGGSDT. In full, the CDR3 is CASSLTLAGGSDTQYF. Together with reference TRBV7-8 and TRBJ2-3, the CDR3 gives the full variable domain: GAGVSQSPRYKVAKRGQDVALRCDPISGHVSLFWYQQALGQGPEFLTYFQNEAQLDKSGLPSDRFFAERPEGSVSTLKIQRTQQEDSAVYLCASSLTLAGGSDTQYFGPGTRLTVL.

This clone came up many times. The read halts 3 residues ahead of the CDR3 end, with the missing end drawn from the germline J gene. The chain links TRBV4-2 to TRBJ1-1, with a weak D call TRBD1 (6 bases). The CDR3 extends over 14 amino acids. Germline CDR1 is LGHNA and CDR2 is YNFKEQ. V lost 0 bases and J 6 bases, leaving 11 bases between the germline ends. This CDR3 is CASSQDTGYAEAFF. The part of the CDR3 DNA that was read is TGTGCCAGCAGCCAAGATACAGGGTACGCTGAA.

This clone was seen ten or more times. The read falls 3 residues short of the CDR3 end, and the missing part is taken from the germline J gene. The rearrangement links TRBV29-1 to TRBJ1-1; 7 nucleotides align to TRBD1. The CDR3 runs to 12 residues. V dropped 6 bases and J dropped 5; count of bases not matched to a gene: 6. The germline gives CDR1 SQVTM, CDR2 ANQGSEA. CDR3 sequence reads: CSVHRGTTEAFF. CDR3 DNA, as far as it was read: TGCAGCGTCCACAGGGGAACTACTGAA. The full variable domain, completed using reference TRBV29-1 and TRBJ1-1, is SAVISQKPSRDICQRGTSLTIQCQVDSQVTMMFWYRQQPGQSLTLIATANQGSEATYESGFVIDKFPISRPNLTFSTLTVSNMSPEDSSIYLCSVHRGTTEAFFGQGTRLTVV.

Many counts were recorded for this clone. The read halts 3 residues ahead of the CDR3 end, with the missing end drawn from the germline J gene. J is TRBJ2-5 and V is TRBV20-1, with 10 bases aligning to TRBD2. CDR1 and CDR2 from the germline V gene are DFQATT and SNEGSKA (reference sequence). J gave up 0 bases and V 8 bases, and 12 bases lay outside the gene matches. The CDR3 totals 16 residues. The part of the CDR3 DNA that was read is TGCAGTATGGGGGGACTAGCGACGGAATACCAAGAGACC. It codes for CSMGGLATEYQET. The CDR3, in full, reads CSMGGLATEYQETQYF.

This clone was counted many times. The CDR3 is cut off 3 residues early in the read; its end comes from the germline J gene. The V and J genes are TRBV12-5 and TRBJ2-3, with 7 bases matching TRBD2. The CDR3 has 17 amino acids. Germline-derived CDR1 and CDR2 are LGHNT and FRNRAP. CDR3 loop: CASGLGVAGLLGETQYF. CDR3 bases read: TGTGCTAGTGGTTTGGGTGTAGCGGGCCTCTTAGGGGAGACG.

Ten or more counts support this clone. Read data end 3 residues before the CDR3 end; the end is taken from the germline J gene. The V gene is TRBV19, the J gene TRBJ2-5, with a possible D match to TRBD2 (6 bases). CDR1 is LNHDA, CDR2 SQIVND, per germline (reference sequence). The CDR3 has 15 residues. V was shortened by 6 bases and J by 5 bases, with 19 bases between the two germline ends. CDR3 loop: CASRPLGRAGETQYF. The CDR3 bases that were read are TGTGCCAGTAGACCACTTGGCAGGGCGGGGGAGACC.

Many counts were recorded for this clone. The CDR3 extends 3 residues past the end of the read, so its final part is completed from the germline J gene. This chain joins TRBV5-3 and TRBJ1-3, with D possibly matching TRBD1 (6 bases). TRBV5-3 is labeled an ORF, and its function is uncertain. CDR3 length: 17 residues. Trimming left V 0 bases short and J 3 bases short, with 16 bases between. The CDR3 loop is CARSLALEGGNGNTIYF. The sequenced CDR3 bases are TGTGCCAGAAGCTTGGCTCTCGAAGGGGGTAATGGAAACACC.

This clone has more than one count but fewer than ten. The read ends 3 residues before the CDR3 terminus; that terminus is restored from the germline J gene. The chain combines TRBV5-5 with TRBJ1-5, with TRBD1 identical over 7 bases. The V segment lost 0 bases and the J segment 4 bases; nucleotides outside the gene matches: 4. This CDR3 region has 15 residues. In germline, CDR1 is SGHKS, CDR2 YYEKEE (reference sequence). CDR3 DNA (partial): TGTGCCAGCAGCTTGGAATGGACAGGTAATCAGCCC. This translates into CASSLEWTGNQP. The full-length CDR3 reads as CASSLEWTGNQPQHF. Variable domain in full (rest from reference TRBV5-5 and TRBJ1-5): DAGVTQSPTHLIKTRGQQVTLRCSPISGHKSVSWYQQVLGQGPQFIFQYYEKEERGRGNFPDRFSARQFPNYSSELNVNALLLGDSALYLCASSLEWTGNQPQHFGDGTRLSIL.

This clone was observed many times. The read halts 3 residues ahead of the CDR3 end, with the missing end drawn from the germline J gene. V and J are TRBV11-2 and TRBJ1-5; 8 bases match TRBD1. After removal of 5 bases from V and 2 bases from J, the junction contained 2 bases not matched to a gene. The V gene's germline CDR1 is SGHAT and CDR2 FQNNGV. The CDR3 has 14 amino acids. The DNA read from the CDR3 is TGTGCCAGCAGCCAGGACAGGGGCAATCAGCCC. Residues: CASSQDRGNQP. The CDR3 as a whole reads CASSQDRGNQPQHF.

This clone has at least ten counts. The read falls 3 residues short of the CDR3 end, and the missing part is taken from the germline J gene. The chain is built from TRBV2 and TRBJ1-5; no firm D call. V lost 4 bases and J 4 bases, leaving 20 bases between the germline ends. From germline, CDR1 is SNHLY and CDR2 FYNNEI. The length of the CDR3 is 17 residues. The sequenced part of the CDR3 DNA is TGTGCCAGCAGTGTGGGCACGGGAGGAGCGGGGAATCAGCCC. As protein: CASSVGTGGAGNQP. The entire CDR3 reads CASSVGTGGAGNQPQHF.

This clone was found many times. The read falls 3 residues short of the CDR3 end, and the missing part is taken from the germline J gene. The chain couples TRBV19 to TRBJ1-4; perhaps TRBD1 as D (6 bases). V dropped 4 bases and J dropped 3 bases, with 12 bases sitting between them. CDR1 and CDR2 (germline): LNHDA, SQIVND (reference sequence). This CDR3 has 15 amino acids. The CDR3 is CASSTWGQSNEKLFF. The CDR3 bases that were read are TGTGCCAGTAGTACGTGGGGGCAGTCTAATGAAAAA.

This clone was picked up many times. The read ends 3 residues shy of where the CDR3 ends; the end is completed using the germline J gene. This rearrangement joins TRBV10-3 to TRBJ1-1; D perhaps matches TRBD1 (6 bases). Germline-derived CDR1 and CDR2 are ENHRY and SYGVKD. The CDR3 has 12 amino acids. Trimming shortened V by 5 bases and J by 4 bases, and 8 bases separated the two germline ends. CDR3 DNA, as far as it was read: TGTGCCATCAGTCCGACAGGCACTGAA. Translating it yields CAISPTGTE. The complete CDR3 sequence is CAISPTGTEAFF.

This clone was observed at least ten times. The read falls 3 residues short of the CDR3 end, and the missing part is taken from the germline J gene. J is TRBJ1-1 and V is TRBV7-6, with D possibly being TRBD1 (5 bases). Per germline, CDR1 SGHVS and CDR2 FNYEAQ. The CDR3 is made up of 15 amino acids. Trimming took off 1 base at V and 1 base at J, with 10 bases between the two ends. CDR3 amino acids: CASSLEAGRNTEAFF. Partial CDR3 DNA: TGTGCCAGCAGCTTAGAGGCAGGGAGGAACACTGAA.

This clone was detected ten times or more. Read data end 3 residues before the CDR3 end; the end is taken from the germline J gene. The chain is built from TRBV5-1 and TRBJ1-2, with D possibly being TRBD1 (5 bases). Germline assignment: CDR1 SGHRS and CDR2 YFSETQ. The V end was cut by 0 bases, the J end by 1 base, with 13 bases between. CDR3 size: 16 residues. CDR3 DNA (partial): TGCGCCAGCAGCTTGGAGGGGCTTGAGGTTAACTATGGC. Protein sequence: CASSLEGLEVNYG. The whole CDR3 is CASSLEGLEVNYGYTF.

This clone was seen many times. The read ends 3 residues early relative to the CDR3; the germline J gene fills the gap. This rearrangement joins TRBV20-1 to TRBJ2-2, with 12 bases identical to TRBD1. The germline V gene has CDR1 DFQATT and CDR2 SNEGSKA (reference sequence). The CDR3 sequence is 16 residues long. The CDR3 sequence is CSARASGGTGGEKLFF. CDR3 DNA, as far as it was read: TGCAGTGCTAGAGCCTCGGGGGGGACAGGGGGCGAAAAG.

This clone occurred many times. Read coverage stops 3 residues before the CDR3 terminus; the germline J gene supplies the remainder. The chain links TRBV30 to TRBJ2-5; 7 bases line up with TRBD2. V was clipped by 5 bases and J by 5 bases; unmatched bases: 5. Germline CDR1 is GTSNPN and CDR2 is SVGIG (reference sequence). CDR3 length equals 12 residues. CDR3 sequence reads: CAWAMGGETQYF. The part of the CDR3 DNA that was read is TGTGCCTGGGCGATGGGGGGGGAGACC.

This clone occurred a few times. The observed sequence ends 3 residues before the CDR3 terminus, with the missing tail filled in from the germline J gene. The genes are TRBV7-8 and TRBJ2-3, with 9 nucleotides matching TRBD1. Germline V gene data show CDR1 as SGHVS and CDR2 as FQNEAQ. The CDR3 is made up of 16 amino acids. With 5 bases clipped from V and 2 bases from J, the junction kept 8 bases outside the gene matches. CDR3 bases read: TGTGCCAGCAGCATGGACAGGGGTAAGAACACAGATACG. Its protein product is CASSMDRGKNTDT. The entire CDR3 is CASSMDRGKNTDTQYF.

This clone came up many times. CDR3 residues: CASKLDRVGQETQYF. The sequenced CDR3 bases are TGTGCCAGCAAGCTAGACAGGGTAGGCCAAGAGACC. V is TRBV6-4 and J is TRBJ2-5, with 7 nucleotides matching TRBD1. The DNA ends 3 residues before the CDR3 does, and the rest of the CDR3 is filled in from the germline J gene. The CDR3 totals 15 residues. The V and J ends lost 7 bases and 1 base, in that order; junction bases with no gene match: 9. CDR1 and CDR2 (germline): MRHNA, SNTAGT.

In its sample, this clone was seen many times. The read finishes 3 residues shy of the CDR3 end, and the germline J gene is used to complete it. This chain uses TRBV30 with TRBJ1-1; no clear D. The CDR3 has 13 amino acids. The germline V and J ends were trimmed by 3 bases and 3 bases, with 11 bases remaining between them. From germline, CDR1 is GTSNPN and CDR2 SVGIG (reference sequence). The CDR3 spells CAWRELSDTEAFF. CDR3 bases read: TGTGCCTGGAGAGAGTTGTCGGACACTGAA.